The 8 T cell receptor beta chains presented below share a single source sample, sequenced in a study of T cell repertoires in cytomegalovirus infection. A single record per CDR3 protein comes from TCRdb applying MiXCR to the reads. Here the sample spans 250,000 to 300,000 distinct CDR3 sequences, 12% to 15% being singletons. Sequencing used PBMCs. Source of these receptors: a human donor in good health (CMV status not recorded). Some clones in this sample may be carry-over from other donors' samples.

This clonotype was detected only a few times. The chain couples TRBV24-1 to TRBJ2-1, with 13 nucleotides matching TRBD2. Looked up from germline, CDR1 is KGHDR and CDR2 is SFDVKD. CDR3 length: 14 amino acids. Losses at the gene ends were 7 bases for V and 7 bases for J; bases not matched to a gene: 3. CDR3 sequence reads: CATRGLAGSNEQFF. The CDR3 DNA follows: TGTGCCACCAGGGGACTAGCGGGATCGAATGAGCAGTTCTTC.

This clonotype was found a few times. The V and J genes are TRBV5-1 and TRBJ2-7; tentatively, D is TRBD1 (5 bases). CDR3 length: 14 amino acids. V lost 0 bases and J lost 4, with 11 bases in between. The germline V gene has CDR1 SGHRS and CDR2 YFSETQ. The CDR3 protein is CASSLAAGFYEQYF. The CDR3 DNA is TGCGCCAGCAGCTTGGCCGCAGGGTTTTACGAGCAGTACTTC.

This clonotype appeared a few times. V is TRBV19 and J is TRBJ2-2; 7 bases match TRBD2. This CDR3 has 14 residues. CDR1 is LNHDA, CDR2 SQIVND, per germline (reference sequence). V shed 7 bases, J shed 1 base, and the junction held 3 bases outside the gene matches. The CDR3 here is CASKPSGNTGELFF. CDR3 nucleotides: TGTGCCAGTAAACCTAGCGGGAACACCGGGGAGCTGTTTTTT. Full variable domain (outside the CDR3, taken from reference TRBV19 and TRBJ2-2): DGGITQSPKYLFRKEGQNVTLSCEQNLNHDAMYWYRQDPGQGLRLIYYSQIVNDFQKGDIAEGYSVSREKKESFPLTVTSAQKNPTAFYLCASKPSGNTGELFFGEGSRLTVL.

This clonotype was seen at least ten times. The genes are TRBV29-1 and TRBJ2-5, with D tentatively TRBD2 (6 bases). The CDR3 length is 13 residues. CDR1 and CDR2 (germline): SQVTM, ANQGSEA. The V end lost 4 bases, the J end lost 5 bases, and 14 bases lay between the germline ends. This CDR3 is CSVGSRGAETQYF. CDR3 nucleotide sequence: TGCAGCGTTGGGTCTCGCGGGGCCGAGACCCAGTACTTC.

This clonotype was detected a few times. V usage is TRBV25-1 and J usage is TRBJ1-2; possibly TRBD1 for D (5 bases). Trimming pared 7 bases from V and 4 bases from J, leaving 10 bases between. CDR1 and CDR2 from the germline V gene are MGHDK and SYGVNS. The CDR3 length is 12 residues. CDR3 region: CASNGGPYGYTF. CDR3 nucleotides: TGTGCCAGCAACGGGGGTCCCTATGGCTACACCTTC.

The V gene is TRBV29-1, the J gene TRBJ2-5; D may correspond to TRBD1 or TRBD2 (6 bases each). V dropped 6 bases and J dropped 2 bases, with 13 bases sitting between them. The CDR3 consists of 13 residues. Germline CDR1 is SQVTM and CDR2 is ANQGSEA. The CDR3 reads CSVPGAGQETQYF. The CDR3 DNA reads TGCAGCGTCCCGGGGGCAGGGCAAGAGACCCAGTACTTC.

This chain connects TRBV6-2 or TRBV6-3 to TRBJ2-5; 9 bases are a match to TRBD1. The CDR3 runs to 15 residues. V was pared by 4 bases and J by 5 bases, with 8 bases of the junction left unmatched. The germline V gene has CDR1 MNHEY and CDR2 SVGEGT. The CDR3 sequence: CASSFNRGRIETQYF. CDR3 DNA sequence: TGTGCCAGCAGTTTCAACAGGGGGCGCATTGAGACCCAGTACTTC.

The sample holds many counts of this clonotype. The chain carries TRBV7-8 and TRBJ2-7; 9 bases are shared with TRBD2. This CDR3 has 18 residues. Germline CDR1 reads SGHVS; CDR2 reads FQNEAQ. J lost 1 base, V lost 0 bases, and 10 bases had no gene match. CDR3 in DNA: TGTGCCAGCAGCTTAGCGTTCCCTAGCGGGACTGGATCCTACGAGCAGTACTTC. Translated: CASSLAFPSGTGSYEQYF.